This T cell receptor beta chain was profiled in a study of blood T cell repertoires in COVID-19. Looking at the study overall: The cDNA or gDNA used as material had been derived from T cells, B-cell-depleted T cells, or PBMCs.

In assigning cohorts, the study relied on participant-reported clinical history. In the source study's methods: Using reference gene primer amplification, nucleated cell counts were estimated. Libraries were prepared by immunoSEQ multiplex PCR; TCRdb keeps only in-frame clonotypes and omits some of them. V, J and clone size derive from that table, while D and trimming were established from the DNA sequence. Of 120,000 to 150,000 clones in the sample, roughly 84% were seen once. Source material: PBMCs or T cells enriched from blood (not recorded which). This receptor was identified in a woman between 50 and 59 years old who had been exposed to COVID-19.

The CDR3 nucleotides are TGTGCCAGCAGCCCAAGCCCAGGGTGGAATGAGCAGTTCTTC. Translation gives CASSPSPGWNEQFF. This chain uses TRBV11-1 with TRBJ2-1, with a weak D call TRBD1 (5 bases). The germline CDR1 and CDR2 sequences are SGHAT and FQDESV (reference sequence). This CDR3 contains 14 residues. V was cut by 5 bases and J by 7 bases, with 15 bases left in between.